This T cell receptor (beta chain) is drawn from a study of post-analysis software for immune sequencing data. Study-level background: Relapsing-remitting, secondary progressive and progressive-relapsing courses of multiple sclerosis were included.

The V gene's germline CDR1 is DFQATT and CDR2 SNEGSKA (reference sequence). V lost 7 bases and J lost 4; bases outside the gene matches: 14. This CDR3 region has 15 residues. Researchers reported that TCR beta cDNA libraries carried unique molecular identifiers. There were about 0.85 to 11 million T cells, and some 500,000 cDNA molecules came from them. TCRdb analysed the PCR reads with MiXCR anew, one entry per CDR3 protein. Counted here are about 460,000 distinct CDR3 sequences, approximately 46% occurring once; the ten biggest clones make up about 12%. This clonotype was found a few times. Its antigen remains unidentified. Study-wide points: The study found TRBV5-6, TRBV5-1 and TRBV20-1 among about 5 TRBV segments more frequent in patients than controls. Samples from one preparation batch, clustered by F measure, grouped strongly together. Significantly decreased normalized Chao1 diversity was recorded for multiple sclerosis patients relative to controls.

The TCR was taken from a girl under 18 with multiple sclerosis. The chain couples TRBV20-1 to TRBJ2-3; 7 nucleotides line up with TRBD1. Material for sequencing was blood. CDR3 coding DNA: TGCAGTGGCATGAACGATGACAGGGTGGCAGATACGCAGTATTTT. Its protein product is CSGMNDDRVADTQYF.